This TCR beta chain was retrieved from a study of response to subunit inactivated influenza vaccine. TCRdb reanalysed the RT-PCR reads using MiXCR and keeps one entry per CDR3 protein. The table includes about 520,000 distinct CDR3 sequences, about 25% detected once. V shed 1 base and J shed 3 bases, with 9 bases lying between them. Looked up from germline, CDR1 is SEHNR and CDR2 is FQNEAQ (reference sequence). This CDR3 region has 15 residues. V and J are TRBV7-9 and TRBJ1-4; a possible D gene is TRBD1 (5 bases). Here the sequenced sample was CD4+ T cells sorted from PBMCs, taken roughly 5 days after vaccination. The TCR comes from a man between 50 and 59 years old who received an inactivated influenza vaccine. The CDR3 region has the DNA TGTGCCAGCAGCTTAGTTCAGGGCCCTAATGAAAAACTGTTTTTT. It translates to CASSLVQGPNEKLFF.